This is a list of T cell receptor beta chains from one sample in a study of cytomegalovirus exposure and HLA in healthy donors. Sequencing used immunoSEQ multiplex PCR; TCRdb keeps in-frame clones, though not all of them. The table shows 100,000 to 150,000 clones, with roughly 82% occurring only once. Sequenced: PBMCs. All receptors derive from a boy younger than 18 in good health and CMV-seronegative. Each CDR3 is given with its conserved first and last residue. A D gene is named only where the DNA matches it firmly. Where a row states a size, it is once, few, many or the class of an expanded clone; other rows omit it.

TRBJ1-4,-,TRBD1,TRBV5-4,TGTGCCAGCAGCTCCCGGACAGGGGAGCGTGAAAAACTGTTTTTT,CASSSRTGEREKLFF
TRBJ2-5,-,-,TRBV19,TGTGCCAGTAGTCCCCCCGGAGCTGACGAGACCCAGTACTTC,CASSPPGADETQYF
TRBJ2-1,-,TRBD2,TRBV2,TGTGCCAGCAGTGCTTTAGCGGGGAACCCCAATGAGCAGTTCTTC,CASSALAGNPNEQFF
TRBJ1-5,few,-,TRBV7-8,TGTGCCAGCAGCCAGGGACACCTCGAGCCCCAGCATTTT,CASSQGHLEPQHF
TRBJ2-1,-,-,TRBV9,TGTGCCAGCAGCGTAGACCCGTCGGAGGCGTCGAAGCAGTTCTTC,CASSVDPSEASKQFF
TRBJ2-1,few,TRBD1,TRBV7-7,TGTGCCAGCAGCAAACAGGGGGTCGGACTAAGTGAGCAGTTCTTC,CASSKQGVGLSEQFF
TRBJ2-3,-,TRBD2,TRBV6-1,TGTGCCAGCACTAGACTAGCGGGAGATGATACGCAGTATTTT,CASTRLAGDDTQYF
TRBJ1-2,-,TRBD1,TRBV7-8,TGTGCCAGCAGCTTGGGACAGGGAGGCGATGGCTACACCTTC,CASSLGQGGDGYTF
TRBJ2-6,-,-,TRBV4-2,TGTGCCAGCAGCCAAGATTGGGCAGGGTCACGCTCTGGGGCCAACGTCCTGACTTTC,CASSQDWAGSRSGANVLTF
TRBJ1-5,-,TRBD1,TRBV4-1,TGCGCCAGCAGCCAGGACAGGACAAAGCCCCAGCATTTT,CASSQDRTKPQHF
TRBJ2-2,-,-,TRBV14,TGTGCCAGCAGCCTTGGTATGGGGGCCAGCAGCCTCACCGGGGAGCTGTTTTTT,CASSLGMGASSLTGELFF